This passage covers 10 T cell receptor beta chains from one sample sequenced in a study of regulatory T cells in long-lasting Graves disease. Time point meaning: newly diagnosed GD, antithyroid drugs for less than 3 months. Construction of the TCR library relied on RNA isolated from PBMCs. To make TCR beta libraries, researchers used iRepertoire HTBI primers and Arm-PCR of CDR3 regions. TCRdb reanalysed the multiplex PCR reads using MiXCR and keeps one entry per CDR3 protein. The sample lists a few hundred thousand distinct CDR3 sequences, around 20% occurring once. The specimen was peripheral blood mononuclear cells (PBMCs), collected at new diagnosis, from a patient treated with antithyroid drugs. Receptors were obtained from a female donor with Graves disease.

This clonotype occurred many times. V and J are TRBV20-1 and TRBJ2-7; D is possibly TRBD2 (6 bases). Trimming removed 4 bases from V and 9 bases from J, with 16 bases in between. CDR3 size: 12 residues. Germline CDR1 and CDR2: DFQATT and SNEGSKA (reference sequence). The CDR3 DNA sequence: TGCAGTGCTATGACTAGTTCGTTGGTGCAGTACTTC. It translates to CSAMTSSLVQYF.

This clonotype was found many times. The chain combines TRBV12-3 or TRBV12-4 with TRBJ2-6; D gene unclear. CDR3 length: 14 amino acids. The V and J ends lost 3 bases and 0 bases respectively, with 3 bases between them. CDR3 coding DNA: TGTGCCAGCAGTTTCGTCTCTGGGGCCAACGTCCTGACTTTC. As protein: CASSFVSGANVLTF.

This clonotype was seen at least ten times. Here the CDR3 reads CASSRRDTEAFF. As DNA, the CDR3 is TGTGCCAGCAGTCGGAGAGACACTGAAGCTTTCTTT. The chain has TRBV6-1 and TRBJ1-1; D gene unclear. In germline, CDR1 is MNHNS, CDR2 SASEGT. Trimming took 5 bases from V and 3 from J, leaving 7 bases between them. The CDR3 consists of 12 residues.

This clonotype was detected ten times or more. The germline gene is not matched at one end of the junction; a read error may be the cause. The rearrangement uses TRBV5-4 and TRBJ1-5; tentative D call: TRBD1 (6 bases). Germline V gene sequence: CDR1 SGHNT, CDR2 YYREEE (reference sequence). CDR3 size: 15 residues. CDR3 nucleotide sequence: TGTGCCAACAGCTTAGGGGGGACCAGCAATCAGCCCCAGCATTTT. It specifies CANSLGGTSNQPQHF.

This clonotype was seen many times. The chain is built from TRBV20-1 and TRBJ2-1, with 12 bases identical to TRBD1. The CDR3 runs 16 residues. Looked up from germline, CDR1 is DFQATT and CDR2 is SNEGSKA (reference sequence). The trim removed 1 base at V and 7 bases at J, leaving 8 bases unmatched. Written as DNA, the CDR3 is TGCAGTGCTAGAGCCGAGGGACAGGGGGCGGGAAATGAGCAGTTCTTC. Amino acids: CSARAEGQGAGNEQFF.

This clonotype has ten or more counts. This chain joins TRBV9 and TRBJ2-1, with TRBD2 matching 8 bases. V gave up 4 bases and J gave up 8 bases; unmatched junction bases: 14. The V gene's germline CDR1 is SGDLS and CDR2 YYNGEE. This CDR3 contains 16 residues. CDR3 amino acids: CASSPRLAPNLHEQFF. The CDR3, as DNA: TGTGCCAGCAGCCCCCGACTAGCGCCTAACCTCCATGAGCAGTTCTTC.

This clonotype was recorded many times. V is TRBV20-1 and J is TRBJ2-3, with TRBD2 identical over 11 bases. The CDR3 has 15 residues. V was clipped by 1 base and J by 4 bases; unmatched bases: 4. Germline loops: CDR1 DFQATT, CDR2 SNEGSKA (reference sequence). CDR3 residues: CSARAPGLAADTQYF. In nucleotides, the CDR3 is TGCAGTGCTAGAGCCCCGGGACTAGCGGCAGATACGCAGTATTTT.

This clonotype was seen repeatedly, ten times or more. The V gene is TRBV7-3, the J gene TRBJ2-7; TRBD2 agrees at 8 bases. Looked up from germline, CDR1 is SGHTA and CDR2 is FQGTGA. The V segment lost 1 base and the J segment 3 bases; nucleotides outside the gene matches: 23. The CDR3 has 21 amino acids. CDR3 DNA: TGTGCCAGCAGCTTAATTTCGCCGCCCGGCGGGAGGACCATAACCCGCTACGAGCAGTACTTC. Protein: CASSLISPPGGRTITRYEQYF.

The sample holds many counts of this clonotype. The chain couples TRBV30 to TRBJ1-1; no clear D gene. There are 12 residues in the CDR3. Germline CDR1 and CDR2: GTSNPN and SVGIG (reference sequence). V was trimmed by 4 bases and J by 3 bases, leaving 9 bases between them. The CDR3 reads CAWNGFHTEAFF. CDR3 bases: TGTGCCTGGAACGGTTTCCACACTGAAGCTTTCTTT.

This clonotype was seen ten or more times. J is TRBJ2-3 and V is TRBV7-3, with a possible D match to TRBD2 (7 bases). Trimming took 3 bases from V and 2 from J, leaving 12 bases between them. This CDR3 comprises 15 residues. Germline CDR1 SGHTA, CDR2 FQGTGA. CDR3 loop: CASSLRAGHTDTQYF. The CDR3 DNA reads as TGTGCCAGCAGCTTGAGAGCGGGACACACAGATACGCAGTATTTT.